A selection of T cell receptor beta chains follows, all from one sample in a study of monozygotic twins with inflammatory bowel disease. TCRdb re-called the 5' RACE reads and catalogs CDR3 proteins one per entry, DNA excluded. This sample contains under 150,000 distinct CDR3 sequences. Sequenced sample: blood. These receptors all stem from a human donor with ulcerative colitis or Crohn's disease, or a healthy co-twin of an affected twin (not recorded which). The CDR3 runs from the conserved cysteine through the conserved F or W. Each record gives: V gene, J gene, CDR3 protein.

v_gene: TRBV7-9
j_gene: TRBJ2-7
CDR3aa: CASSPDYEQYF

v_gene: TRBV5-1
j_gene: TRBJ1-6
CDR3aa: CASSLVTGATDNSPLHF

v_gene: TRBV5-5
j_gene: TRBJ1-3
CDR3aa: CASSLSSGYSGNTIYF

v_gene: TRBV5-1
j_gene: TRBJ2-7
CDR3aa: CASSRVGAGTKDEQYF

v_gene: TRBV7-8
j_gene: TRBJ1-4
CDR3aa: CASSRKEGQQNEKLFF

v_gene: TRBV4-1
j_gene: TRBJ2-3
CDR3aa: CASSQGGLAGDSTDTQYF

v_gene: TRBV12-3/TRBV12-4
j_gene: TRBJ1-6
CDR3aa: CASRPGQGNSPLHF

v_gene: TRBV5-1
j_gene: TRBJ2-7
CDR3aa: CASSLASDRGYEQYF

v_gene: TRBV6-2/TRBV6-3
j_gene: TRBJ1-5
CDR3aa: CASSYVPIGQPQHF

v_gene: TRBV9
j_gene: TRBJ1-6
CDR3aa: CASSPGWAATYNSPLHF

v_gene: TRBV5-1
j_gene: TRBJ1-1
CDR3aa: CASRQGATEAFF

v_gene: TRBV4-3
j_gene: TRBJ2-1
CDR3aa: CASSQDRLAGVPREFF

v_gene: TRBV7-8
j_gene: TRBJ2-7
CDR3aa: CASSPDRGYEQYF

v_gene: TRBV6-2/TRBV6-3
j_gene: TRBJ1-5
CDR3aa: CASSPRGGLPSNQPQHF

v_gene: TRBV7-2
j_gene: TRBJ2-4
CDR3aa: CASSLLAGGDIQYF

v_gene: TRBV4-3
j_gene: TRBJ1-1
CDR3aa: CASSQYLLGGMNTEAFF

v_gene: TRBV5-1
j_gene: TRBJ2-7
CDR3aa: CASSYAGTALSYNF

v_gene: TRBV20-1
j_gene: TRBJ2-7
CDR3aa: CSARETGGTYEQYF

v_gene: TRBV19
j_gene: TRBJ2-7
CDR3aa: CASSRSGSYEQYF

v_gene: TRBV11-1
j_gene: TRBJ2-2
CDR3aa: CASSLEGREIGELFF

v_gene: TRBV7-2
j_gene: TRBJ2-7
CDR3aa: CASSLYGISYEQYF

v_gene: TRBV20-1
j_gene: TRBJ2-2
CDR3aa: CSAARTGSVTGELFF

v_gene: TRBV7-9
j_gene: TRBJ2-5
CDR3aa: CASSLGAGQETQYF

v_gene: TRBV4-3
j_gene: TRBJ1-1
CDR3aa: CASSRRGVLGHSNTEAFF

v_gene: TRBV30
j_gene: TRBJ1-4
CDR3aa: CAWSAPTGGFGEKLFF

v_gene: TRBV12-3/TRBV12-4
j_gene: TRBJ2-2
CDR3aa: CASSQRTNGELFF

v_gene: TRBV19
j_gene: TRBJ1-1
CDR3aa: CASSSSGGSEAFF

v_gene: TRBV5-1
j_gene: TRBJ1-2
CDR3aa: CASSLGPENYGYTF

v_gene: TRBV7-9
j_gene: TRBJ2-5
CDR3aa: CASTSRLEVQETQYF

v_gene: TRBV5-1
j_gene: TRBJ2-2
CDR3aa: CASSRDRATGELFF

v_gene: TRBV6-2/TRBV6-3
j_gene: TRBJ1-5
CDR3aa: CASSYSGRGRQPQHF

v_gene: TRBV7-3
j_gene: TRBJ2-1
CDR3aa: CASSFQDSFYNEQFF